Each of the 14 T cell receptor beta chains below was sequenced from the same sample in a study of CD8 T cells in Susac syndrome. Reverse transcription of 0.5 to 1 ug RNA was performed with random hexamers. TCRdb independently ran MiXCR on the immunoSEQ multiplex PCR reads; one entry per CDR3 protein. Among around 180,000 distinct CDR3 sequences, around 95% were seen once, and the ten largest hold around 0.093%. The specimen was CD4+ T cells from PBMCs. The receptor set was obtained from a human donor with multiple sclerosis.

The chain uses TRBV7-3 and TRBJ2-3, with a possible D match to TRBD2 (5 bases). Germline-derived CDR1 and CDR2 are SGHTA and FQGTGA. This CDR3 comprises 14 residues. V was clipped by 5 bases and J by 2 bases, with 11 bases between them. As DNA, the CDR3 is TGTGCCAGCAGCCAGAGACTACACACAGATACGCAGTATTTT. It yields the protein CASSQRLHTDTQYF.

The chain carries TRBV30 and TRBJ2-4, with D perhaps matching TRBD1 or TRBD2 (6 bases each). The CDR3 is 16 amino acids. Germline CDR1 is GTSNPN and CDR2 is SVGIG (reference sequence). Trimming removed 1 base at V and 4 bases at J, with 17 bases between. The CDR3: CAWSGVIGGPKNIQYF. The CDR3 nucleotides are TGTGCCTGGAGTGGAGTCATTGGGGGGCCGAAAAACATTCAGTACTTC.

The chain combines TRBV30 with TRBJ1-5; D may be TRBD1 (6 bases). The CDR3 has 16 amino acids. Germline values: CDR1 GTSNPN, CDR2 SVGIG (reference sequence). V lost 5 bases and J lost 1, with 18 bases in between. This CDR3 is CAWAFGTGGSNQPQHF. Here the CDR3 DNA reads TGTGCCTGGGCTTTCGGGACGGGGGGCAGCAATCAGCCCCAGCATTTT.

The chain couples TRBV15 to TRBJ2-3; a weak D match, TRBD2 (6 bases). V lost 1 base to trimming and J lost 5 bases, with 10 bases between them. This CDR3 contains 14 residues. Germline lookup yields CDR1 LNHNV and CDR2 YYDKDF (reference sequence). The CDR3 reads CATSRASGVDTQYF. CDR3 nucleotides: TGTGCCACCAGCAGAGCGTCGGGGGTAGATACGCAGTATTTT.

This chain links TRBV30 with TRBJ1-2; maybe TRBD1 (5 bases). The length of the CDR3 is 12 residues. V shed 3 bases and J shed 4 bases, with 9 bases lying between them. CDR1 is GTSNPN and CDR2 is SVGIG in the germline V gene (reference sequence). CDR3 residues: CAWSLTAYGYTF. CDR3 DNA: TGTGCCTGGAGCCTGACAGCCTATGGCTACACCTTC.

V and J are TRBV9 and TRBJ2-1; 8 bases fit TRBD1. The germline gives CDR1 SGDLS, CDR2 YYNGEE. The CDR3 spans 15 residues. Trimming cost V 0 bases and J 4 bases; bases outside gene matches: 3. CDR3 bases: TGTGCCAGCAGCGTAGCAGGGGGCGAGTACAATGAGCAGTTCTTC. Protein sequence: CASSVAGGEYNEQFF.

V and J are TRBV20-1 and TRBJ2-2; a weak D match, TRBD1 (6 bases). The germline V and J ends were trimmed by 5 bases and 1 base, with 11 bases remaining between them. Germline-derived CDR1 and CDR2 are DFQATT and SNEGSKA (reference sequence). The CDR3 is 14 residues long. The CDR3 DNA sequence: TGCAGTGCTTACCGGGACATGAACACCGGGGAGCTGTTTTTT. This gives the protein CSAYRDMNTGELFF.

V usage is TRBV3-1 and J usage is TRBJ2-4; 7 bases align to TRBD1. The CDR3 consists of 13 residues. Trimming at V came to 6 bases and at J to 8 bases, leaving 7 bases not matched to a gene. CDR1 is LGHDT and CDR2 is YNNKEL in the germline V gene (reference sequence). The CDR3 is CASRLTGTDIQYF. CDR3 coding DNA: TGTGCCAGCAGACTGACAGGGACAGACATTCAGTACTTC.

The rearrangement links TRBV12-3 or TRBV12-4 to TRBJ1-5; D perhaps matches TRBD1 (6 bases). This CDR3 spans 13 amino acids. The V end was cut by 6 bases, the J end by 2 bases, with 8 bases between. CDR3 in DNA: TGTGCCAGCAGACAGGGACGCAATCAGCCCCAGCATTTT. Its protein is CASRQGRNQPQHF.

In its sample, this clonotype was seen a few times. The J gene is TRBJ1-4, the V gene TRBV29-1; 8 bases fit TRBD1. The junction had 5 bases not matched to a gene; V was cut back by 7 bases and J by 10 bases. The CDR3 consists of 11 residues. Germline CDR1 and CDR2: SQVTM and ANQGSEA. CDR3 nucleotides: TGCAGCGCTGTCGACAGGGGAAAACTGTTTTTT. This encodes CSAVDRGKLFF.

The chain carries TRBV25-1 and TRBJ2-1; D gene unclear. Germline assignment: CDR1 MGHDK and CDR2 SYGVNS. This CDR3 is built from 13 residues. V was cut by 0 bases and J by 4 bases, with 4 bases left in between. In DNA form, the CDR3 reads TGTGCCAGCAGTGAATACGGATACAATGAGCAGTTCTTC. Residues: CASSEYGYNEQFF.

This sequence joins TRBV23-1 and TRBJ1-6; 9 bases map to TRBD1. TRBV23-1 counts as an open reading frame of uncertain function. Trimming at V came to 6 bases and at J to 6 bases, leaving 24 bases not matched to a gene. This CDR3 comprises 21 residues. The CDR3 region has the DNA TGCGCCAGCAGCCTAACCCCACGGGACAGGGAAGCACGGGCCCGTAATTCACCCCTCCACTTT. This translates into CASSLTPRDREARARNSPLHF.

The chain uses TRBV9 and TRBJ1-1, with D tentatively TRBD1 (5 bases). V lost 0 bases and J lost 4, with 16 bases in between. The germline gives CDR1 SGDLS, CDR2 YYNGEE. The CDR3 extends over 16 amino acids. CDR3 DNA: TGTGCCAGCAGCGTAGCGGCAGGGTTAGCTGCCACTGAAGCTTTCTTT. This gives the protein CASSVAAGLAATEAFF.

This chain links TRBV29-1 with TRBJ2-1; a possible D gene is TRBD1 (6 bases). Germline-derived CDR1 and CDR2 are SQVTM and ANQGSEA. V lost 4 bases and J lost 1, with 14 bases in between. CDR3 length: 15 amino acids. DNA of the CDR3: TGCAGCGTTGTTTTAGGGGGTAAATCCTACAATGAGCAGTTCTTC. Translated, it gives CSVVLGGKSYNEQFF.